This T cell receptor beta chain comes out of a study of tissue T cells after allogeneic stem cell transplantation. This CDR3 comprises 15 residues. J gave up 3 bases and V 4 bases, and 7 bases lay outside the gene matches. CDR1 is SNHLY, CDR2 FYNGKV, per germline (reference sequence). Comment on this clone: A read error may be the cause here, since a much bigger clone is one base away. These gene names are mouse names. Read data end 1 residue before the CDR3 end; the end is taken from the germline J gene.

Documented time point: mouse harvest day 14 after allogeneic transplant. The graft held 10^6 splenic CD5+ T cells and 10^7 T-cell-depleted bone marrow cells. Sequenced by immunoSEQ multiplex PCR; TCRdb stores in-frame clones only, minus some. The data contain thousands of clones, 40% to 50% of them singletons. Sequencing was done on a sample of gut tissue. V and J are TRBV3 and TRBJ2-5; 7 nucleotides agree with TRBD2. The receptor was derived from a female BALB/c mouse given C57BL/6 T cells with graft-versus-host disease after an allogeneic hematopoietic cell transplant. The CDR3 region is CASSSGLRGQDTQYF. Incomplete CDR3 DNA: TGTGCCAGCAGCTCGGGACTGAGGGGTCAAGACACCCAGTAC.